This T cell receptor beta chain was recorded in a study of cytomegalovirus exposure and HLA in healthy donors. Participants comprised healthy donors of bone marrow. The primer mix had 60 Vbeta and 13 Jbeta primers. The data were produced by immunoSEQ multiplex PCR, yet TCRdb's version contains in-frame clones alone and is incomplete. The profile shows roughly 190,000 clones, around 74% of them singletons. With 3 bases clipped from V and 6 bases from J, the junction kept 9 bases outside the gene matches. Germline V gene data show CDR1 as SGHRS and CDR2 as YFSETQ. The CDR3 extends over 16 amino acids. The chain joins TRBV5-1 to TRBJ2-2; 9 nucleotides align to TRBD1. This sequence was found in a female donor in good health and CMV-seronegative. The sequenced material came from PBMCs. Here the CDR3 reads CASSSGQGLVAGELFF. CDR3 nucleotide sequence: TGCGCCAGCAGCTCGGGACAGGGACTGGTGGCCGGGGAGCTGTTTTTT.